One sample yielded the 17 T cell receptor beta chains listed below, sequenced in a study of cytomegalovirus exposure and HLA in healthy donors (dated by TCRdb to 2017 to 2019). The library was made by the immunoSEQ multiplex PCR assay. For the multiplex PCR, a mixture combining 60 forward primers for TCR Vbeta segments and 13 reverse primers for TCR Jbeta segments was used. This immuneACCESS table, as held by TCRdb, lists in-frame sequences with V and J called but not all clones. Of the missing ones, under half trace to an unresolved V gene in checked studies; the others have no known cause. This sample comprises some 170,000 clones, roughly 10% of them detected only once. 1% to 1.5% of the sample rests with the top ten. The sample taken for sequencing was PBMCs. Receptors were obtained from a woman aged 25-40 years in good health and CMV-seropositive.

The chain joins TRBV12-2 to TRBJ2-7; the table names TRBD2, a call not compared with the DNA. TRBV12-2 corresponds to a pseudogene. The CDR3 is 14 amino acids. The CDR3 region has the DNA TGTGCAAGTCGGGGGGGGCAGGTTCCCTACGAGCAGTACTTC. This encodes CASRGGQVPYEQYF.

This clone has more than one count but fewer than ten. This sequence joins TRBV10-2 and TRBJ2-1; TRBD2 matches at 12 bases. This CDR3 spans 17 amino acids. CDR1 and CDR2 (germline): WSHSY, SAAADI. V was pared by 10 bases and J by 10 bases, with 20 bases of the junction left unmatched. DNA of the CDR3: TGCGCCATCGCCGGGACTAGCGGGTTTCAGGCCTTGGAAGAGCAGTTCTTC. Translated, it gives CAIAGTSGFQALEEQFF.

This clone was seen a handful of times. J is TRBJ1-2 and V is TRBV2, with a possible D match to TRBD1 (6 bases). V was trimmed by 6 bases and J by 3 bases, leaving 17 bases between them. Looked up from germline, CDR1 is SNHLY and CDR2 is FYNNEI. The CDR3 runs to 15 residues. DNA of the CDR3: TGTGCCAGCAGCCGGGGACAAGGGGGGGACTATGGCTACACCTTC. Encoded protein: CASSRGQGGDYGYTF. Complete variable domain (other parts from reference TRBV2 and TRBJ1-2): EPEVTQTPSHQVTQMGQEVILRCVPISNHLYFYWYRQILGQKVEFLVSFYNNEISEKSEIFDDQFSVERPDGSNFTLKIRSTKLEDSAMYFCASSRGQGGDYGYTFGSGTRLTVV.

In this sample, this clone turned up a few times. The genes are TRBV6-4 and TRBJ1-2, with D possibly matching TRBD1 (6 bases). V gave up 5 bases and J gave up 6 bases, with 19 bases separating them. Germline lookup yields CDR1 MRHNA and CDR2 SNTAGT. The CDR3 runs 15 residues. CDR3 in amino acids: CASSRTGTRKDGYTF. CDR3 nucleotides: TGTGCCAGCAGTCGTACCGGGACAAGGAAGGATGGCTACACCTTC.

This clone was seen a handful of times. The chain has TRBV10-3 and TRBJ1-1; the D gene is possibly TRBD1 (6 bases). V dropped 6 bases and J dropped 4 bases, with 15 bases sitting between them. The CDR3 spans 14 residues. Germline CDR1 ENHRY, CDR2 SYGVKD. The CDR3 nucleotides read TGTGCCATCAGGCAAGGTACAGGGACCACTGAAGCTTTCTTT. Amino acids: CAIRQGTGTTEAFF.

This clone was detected only a few times. The chain employs TRBV18 and TRBJ1-2, with D uncertain. The germline V and J ends were trimmed by 2 bases and 4 bases, with 11 bases remaining between them. From germline, CDR1 is KGHSH and CDR2 LQKENI. The CDR3 runs to 14 residues. The CDR3 region is CASSPIGEGYGYTF. The CDR3 DNA sequence: TGTGCCAGCTCACCAATAGGCGAGGGCTATGGCTACACCTTC.

This clone was seen a few times. The chain recombines TRBV12-5 with TRBJ1-5; D uncertain. CDR1 is LGHNT and CDR2 is FRNRAP in the germline V gene. The V gene lost 1 base and the J gene lost 4 bases, with 5 bases spanning the gap. The CDR3 consists of 13 residues. The CDR3 sequence is CASGLAPNQPQHF. The CDR3 DNA follows: TGTGCTAGTGGTTTGGCCCCGAATCAGCCCCAGCATTTT.

The chain recombines TRBV19 with TRBJ1-3; no reliable D call. V was cut by 3 bases and J by 0 bases, with 6 bases left in between. Germline CDR1 and CDR2: LNHDA and SQIVND (reference sequence). The CDR3 totals 14 residues. This CDR3 reads CASSIGDSGNTIYF. For the CDR3, the DNA is TGTGCCAGTAGTATTGGAGACTCTGGAAACACCATATATTTT.

This clone was seen more than once but under ten times. The chain is built from TRBV20-1 and TRBJ1-1, with TRBD1 as a possible D gene (5 bases). The CDR3 is 11 amino acids. Trimming took 7 bases from V and 5 from J, leaving 11 bases between them. CDR1 and CDR2 (germline): DFQATT, SNEGSKA (reference sequence). This chain's CDR3 is CSVGGGTEAFF. As DNA, the CDR3 is TGCAGTGTGGGGGGAGGTACTGAAGCTTTCTTT.

This clone came up a few times. The chain carries TRBV9 and TRBJ2-2; a weak D match, TRBD1 (5 bases). The CDR3 loop spans 16 amino acids. The germline V gene has CDR1 SGDLS and CDR2 YYNGEE. The V end lost 0 bases, the J end lost 5 bases, and 14 bases lay between the germline ends. CDR3 sequence: CASSVVGQGRTGELFF. CDR3 DNA sequence: TGTGCCAGCAGCGTAGTAGGGCAGGGTCGGACCGGGGAGCTGTTTTTT.

The sample holds a few counts of this clone. This CDR3 reads CASSQEDSSSTDTQYF. CDR3 sequence (DNA): TGTGCCAGCAGCCAAGAAGACTCTTCTAGCACAGATACGCAGTATTTT. The chain has TRBV4-2 and TRBJ2-3; no firm D call. V lost 0 bases, J lost 0 bases, and 10 bases lay in between. CDR1 is LGHNA, CDR2 YNFKEQ, per germline. CDR3 length: 16 residues.

There are a few counts of this clone. This chain joins TRBV5-6 and TRBJ1-3; 10 nucleotides agree with TRBD1. J lost 2 bases, V lost 2 bases, and 1 base had no gene match. The CDR3 runs to 15 residues. Germline V lookup: CDR1 SGHDT, CDR2 YYEEEE. CDR3 bases: TGTGCCAGCAGCTTTGGGACAGGGGCTGGAAACACCATATATTTT. Translated: CASSFGTGAGNTIYF.

CDR3 in DNA: TGTGCCAGCAGCTTAGGAAAGGGGAAACTGTTTTTT. This sequence encodes CASSLGKGKLFF. V is TRBV7-6 and J is TRBJ1-4; possibly TRBD1 for D (5 bases). The CDR3 contains 12 residues. CDR1 is SGHVS, CDR2 FNYEAQ, per germline. With 1 base removed from V and 11 bases from J, the gap between germline ends came to 8 bases.

In this sample, this clone turned up a few times. The chain links TRBV5-1 to TRBJ2-1, with D possibly matching TRBD2 (6 bases). The CDR3 covers 17 residues. Germline assignment: CDR1 SGHRS and CDR2 YFSETQ. V lost 4 bases and J 1 base, leaving 18 bases between the germline ends. As DNA, the CDR3 is TGCGCCAGCAGCCCACCCCTGGCGGGAAAATCCTACAATGAGCAGTTCTTC. Its translation: CASSPPLAGKSYNEQFF.

This clone occurred a few times. This chain uses TRBV18 with TRBJ1-1, with TRBD1 matching over 10 bases. Germline values: CDR1 KGHSH, CDR2 LQKENI. This CDR3 is built from 15 residues. Trimming took 3 bases from V and 6 from J; bases not matched to a gene: 7. This CDR3 is CASSPGQGVLSEAFF. CDR3 sequence (DNA): TGTGCCAGCTCACCCGGACAGGGGGTCTTGTCTGAAGCTTTCTTT.

This clone appeared a few times. The CDR3 DNA reads TGTGCCCTACTATCCGGGACAGGGACCACAGATACGCAGTATTTT. Amino acid sequence: CALLSGTGTTDTQYF. V usage is TRBV30 and J usage is TRBJ2-3, with TRBD1 identical over 9 bases. With V trimmed by 8 bases and J by 2 bases, 11 bases remained unmatched. The CDR3 extends over 15 amino acids. The V gene's germline CDR1 is GTSNPN and CDR2 SVGIG (reference sequence).

The table lists this clone with a few counts. This sequence joins TRBV7-8 and TRBJ2-1; 10 bases agree with TRBD2. Germline CDR1 reads SGHVS; CDR2 reads FQNEAQ. The trim removed 1 base at V and 8 bases at J, leaving 2 bases unmatched. The CDR3 has 14 residues. CDR3 sequence reads: CASSLGGTSDEQFF. CDR3 coding DNA: TGTGCCAGCAGCTTAGGGGGGACTAGCGATGAGCAGTTCTTC.